This T cell receptor beta chain was retrieved from a study of cytomegalovirus exposure and HLA in healthy donors. Study-level results: For TCR beta chains, V- and J-gene trimming was later linked to a missense DCLRE1C variant. A later analysis, which compared TCR beta chains of equal frequency, found the HLA-associated ones more clonally expanded.

Trimming shortened V by 11 bases and J by 6 bases, and 14 bases separated the two germline ends. The CDR3 has 11 amino acids. Germline V CDR1 and CDR2: SNHLY, FYNNEI. Vbeta (60) and Jbeta (13) primers were used in the PCR. Sequenced by immunoSEQ multiplex PCR; TCRdb stores in-frame clones only, minus some. The sample spans about 190,000 clones; the ten largest clones claim roughly 0.98%. As concerns this clone: Its antigen is undetermined.

This TCR derives from a woman in her twenties or thirties in good health and CMV-seropositive. The rearrangement uses TRBV2 and TRBJ2-7; no definite D call. The specimen was PBMCs. Written as DNA, the CDR3 is TGTGCCCAGCTTACAGCTGGCGAGCAGTACTTC. It translates to CAQLTAGEQYF.